This T cell receptor (beta chain) was profiled in a study of blood T cell repertoires in COVID-19. Libraries were prepared by immunoSEQ multiplex PCR; TCRdb keeps only in-frame clonotypes and omits some of them. The table has 35,000 to 40,000 clones, 70% to 90% seen once; the top ten hold roughly a third. This CDR3 contains 15 residues. Trimming took 0 bases from V and 5 from J, leaving 11 bases between them. Germline lookup yields CDR1 MNHEY and CDR2 SVGEGT. This clone was seen more than once but under ten times. V and J are TRBV6-2 or TRBV6-3 and TRBJ2-1; D is unclear. This TCR came from a man in his 70s with active COVID-19. Sequencing was performed on peripheral blood. CDR3 protein: CASSYSRGRDNEQFF. The CDR3 DNA reads as TGTGCCAGCAGTTACTCGAGAGGAAGAGACAATGAGCAGTTCTTC.